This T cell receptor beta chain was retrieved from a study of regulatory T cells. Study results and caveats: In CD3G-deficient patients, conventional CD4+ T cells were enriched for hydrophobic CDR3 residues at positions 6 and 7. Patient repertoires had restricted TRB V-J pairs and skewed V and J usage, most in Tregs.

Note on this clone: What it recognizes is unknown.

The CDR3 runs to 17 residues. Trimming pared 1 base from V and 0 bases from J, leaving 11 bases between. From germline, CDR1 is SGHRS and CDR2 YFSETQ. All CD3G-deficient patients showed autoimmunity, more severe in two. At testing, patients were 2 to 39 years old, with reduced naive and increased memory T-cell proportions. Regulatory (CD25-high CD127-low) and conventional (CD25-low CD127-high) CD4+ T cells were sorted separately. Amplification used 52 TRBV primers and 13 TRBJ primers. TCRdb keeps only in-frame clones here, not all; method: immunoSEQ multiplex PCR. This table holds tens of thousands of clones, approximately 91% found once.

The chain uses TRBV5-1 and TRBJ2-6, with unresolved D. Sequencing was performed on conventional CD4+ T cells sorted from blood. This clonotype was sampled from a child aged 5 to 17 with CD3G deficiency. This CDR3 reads CASSLSGVNSGANVLTF. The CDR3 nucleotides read TGCGCCAGCAGCTTGTCTGGGGTAAACTCTGGGGCCAACGTCCTGACTTTC. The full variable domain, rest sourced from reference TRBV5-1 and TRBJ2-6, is KAGVTQTPRYLIKTRGQQVTLSCSPISGHRSVSWYQQTPGQGLQFLFEYFSETQRNKGNFPGRFSGRQFSNSRSEMNVSTLELGDSALYLCASSLSGVNSGANVLTFGAGSRLTVL.